The 28 T cell receptor beta chains below all came from one sample that was sequenced in a study of T-cell memory formation after mild COVID-19. TCRdb reprocessed the 5' RACE reads with MiXCR, giving one entry per CDR3 protein. The data contain about 150,000 distinct CDR3 sequences, roughly 21% of them seen just once; the ten biggest clones take up around 2.5%. Sequences were obtained from PBMCs or a T cell subset sorted from them (not recorded which). These receptors were obtained from an adult woman who had mild COVID-19 (a few samples of this study predate the infection). Cell type and time point are not known.

This clonotype was detected a few times. The V gene is TRBV6-5, the J gene TRBJ2-3; D unresolved. Germline V gene sequence: CDR1 MNHEY, CDR2 SVGAGI. Trimming took 3 bases from V and 2 from J, leaving 9 bases between them. The CDR3 runs to 14 residues. The CDR3 DNA is TGTGCCAGCAGTTATCGAAGGGCCACAGATACGCAGTATTTT. It specifies CASSYRRATDTQYF.

This clonotype was seen only a few times. The chain has TRBV7-8 and TRBJ1-3, with D hard to call. This CDR3 spans 14 amino acids. V dropped 6 bases and J dropped 1 base, with 10 bases sitting between them. Germline CDR1 reads SGHVS; CDR2 reads FQNEAQ. CDR3 protein: CASRAKESGNTIYF. The CDR3 DNA sequence: TGTGCCAGCAGGGCAAAAGAATCTGGAAACACCATATATTTT.

This clonotype has only a few counts. The chain combines TRBV24-1 with TRBJ2-1, with 9 bases that match TRBD1. CDR1 is KGHDR, CDR2 SFDVKD, per germline. V lost 9 bases and J lost 7; bases outside the gene matches: 6. The CDR3 extends over 13 amino acids. The CDR3 sequence: CATGDRASNEQFF. CDR3 nucleotide sequence: TGTGCCACCGGGGACAGGGCATCAAATGAGCAGTTCTTC.

The genes are TRBV20-1 and TRBJ2-7; D is ambiguous. Germline V gene lookup returns CDR1 DFQATT and CDR2 SNEGSKA (reference sequence). This CDR3 has 11 amino acids. Trimming took 7 bases from V and 0 from J, leaving 7 bases between them. CDR3 in amino acids: CSVLASYEQYF. For the CDR3, the DNA is TGCAGTGTCCTGGCCTCCTACGAGCAGTACTTC.

This clonotype was seen a handful of times. The rearrangement joins TRBV11-3 to TRBJ2-5, with 7 nucleotides matching TRBD2. Trimming at V came to 5 bases and at J to 5 bases, leaving 11 bases not matched to a gene. Germline CDR1 and CDR2: SGHNT and YENEEA. CDR3 length: 15 residues. CDR3 nucleotide sequence: TGTGCCAGCAGCCGGACGCACGGGGGGTGGGAGACCCAGTACTTC. This encodes CASSRTHGGWETQYF. Supplemented by reference TRBV11-3 and TRBJ2-5, the full variable domain reads EAGVVQSPRYKIIEKKQPVAFWCNPISGHNTLYWYLQNLGQGPELLIRYENEEAVDDSQLPKDRFSAERLKGVDSTLKIQPAELGDSAVYLCASSRTHGGWETQYFGPGTRLLVL.

This clonotype was observed a few times. The genes are TRBV9 and TRBJ2-3; D remains unclear. CDR1 is SGDLS, CDR2 YYNGEE, per germline. Deletions cut 0 bases from V and 1 base from J, with 9 bases between. The CDR3 length is 15 residues. The CDR3 spells CASSVVDLRTDTQYF. CDR3 sequence (DNA): TGTGCCAGCAGCGTAGTAGACCTCCGCACAGATACGCAGTATTTT.

Only one count was recorded for this clonotype. The chain recombines TRBV20-1 with TRBJ2-7; a possible D gene is TRBD2 (5 bases). The CDR3 is made up of 16 amino acids. Between the trimmed V and J ends, which lost 6 bases and 2 bases, there was a span of 23 bases. Germline V gives CDR1 DFQATT, CDR2 SNEGSKA (reference sequence). This CDR3 reads CSARENTAGIAYEQYF. CDR3 DNA: TGCAGTGCGCGAGAGAACACAGCCGGGATAGCCTACGAGCAGTACTTC.

V gene TRBV14 combines with J gene TRBJ2-5; 7 bases align to TRBD1. The germline CDR1 and CDR2 sequences are SGHDN and FVKESK. This CDR3 region has 16 residues. V trimming: 1 base; J trimming: 2 bases; junction bases outside the gene matches: 7. The CDR3 here is CASSQGRVRGQETQYF. Here the CDR3 DNA reads TGTGCCAGCAGCCAAGGACGTGTCAGGGGGCAAGAGACCCAGTACTTC.

The chain carries TRBV7-7 and TRBJ2-7; 9 bases map to TRBD1. The CDR3 is made up of 14 amino acids. The V gene end was trimmed by 5 bases and the J gene end by 5 bases; junction bases not matched to a gene: 7. Germline V gives CDR1 SSHAT, CDR2 FNYEAQ (reference sequence). CDR3 amino acids: CASSLTGTGNEQYF. The DNA of the CDR3 is TGTGCCAGCAGCCTGACCGGGACAGGGAACGAGCAGTACTTC.

This clonotype was detected a few times. This chain joins TRBV6-2 or TRBV6-3 and TRBJ1-5, with D tentatively TRBD1 (6 bases). The V and J ends lost 2 bases and 1 base respectively, with 24 bases between them. The CDR3 contains 20 residues. CDR1 is MNHEY, CDR2 SVGEGT, per germline. In DNA, the CDR3 is TGTGCCAGCAGTTACGAGGTGGGGGGCAGAATACTCGACAGCAATCAGCCCCAGCATTTT. Translation: CASSYEVGGRILDSNQPQHF.

The chain combines TRBV12-3 or TRBV12-4 with TRBJ1-3; D possibly corresponds to TRBD1 (6 bases). CDR3 length equals 16 residues. Trimming left V 7 bases short and J 4 bases short, with 20 bases between. Written as DNA, the CDR3 is TGTGCCAGCATCCCGGGAGGGGGGACCGGGGGAAACACCATATATTTT. Amino acids: CASIPGGGTGGNTIYF.

The chain's CDR3 is CARTIRGDTQYF. CDR3 DNA: TGTGCCCGGACCATCAGGGGAGATACGCAGTATTTT. This chain joins TRBV30 and TRBJ2-3; maybe TRBD1 (6 bases). Germline V gives CDR1 GTSNPN, CDR2 SVGIG (reference sequence). V lost 8 bases and J lost 5, with 14 bases in between. The CDR3 loop spans 12 amino acids.

The gene calls are TRBV18 and TRBJ1-2; 9 nucleotides align to TRBD1. The length of the CDR3 is 14 residues. Germline trimming cut 4 bases from V and 6 bases from J; bases unmatched to any gene: 6. Germline V gives CDR1 KGHSH, CDR2 LQKENI. CDR3 sequence (DNA): TGTGCCAGCTCACAGTCGGGACAGGGTGATGGCTACACCTTC. Its protein product is CASSQSGQGDGYTF.

The rearrangement links TRBV18 to TRBJ2-1, with TRBD1 as a possible D gene (6 bases). The CDR3 contains 15 residues. Germline V gene data show CDR1 as KGHSH and CDR2 as LQKENI. V dropped 5 bases and J dropped 5 bases, with 16 bases sitting between them. The CDR3 loop is CASSTRDNIHNEQFF. For the CDR3, the DNA is TGTGCCAGCTCAACACGGGACAATATTCACAATGAGCAGTTCTTC. Full variable domain (outside the CDR3, taken from reference TRBV18 and TRBJ2-1): NAGVMQNPRHLVRRRGQEARLRCSPMKGHSHVYWYRQLPEEGLKFMVYLQKENIIDESGMPKERFSAEFPKEGPSILRIQQVVRGDSAAYFCASSTRDNIHNEQFFGPGTRLTVL.

CDR3 bases: TGCGCCAGCGGACGGACTAGCACAGATACGCAGTATTTT. Translated, it gives CASGRTSTDTQYF. J is TRBJ2-3 and V is TRBV5-1, with D tentatively TRBD2 (5 bases). There are 13 residues in the CDR3. Germline V gene data show CDR1 as SGHRS and CDR2 as YFSETQ. V was pared by 7 bases and J by 0 bases, with 9 bases between. The full variable domain, with the rest looked up from reference TRBV5-1 and TRBJ2-3, is KAGVTQTPRYLIKTRGQQVTLSCSPISGHRSVSWYQQTPGQGLQFLFEYFSETQRNKGNFPGRFSGRQFSNSRSEMNVSTLELGDSALYLCASGRTSTDTQYFGPGTRLTVL.

The rearrangement joins TRBV12-3 or TRBV12-4 to TRBJ1-3, with D possibly matching TRBD1 (6 bases). This CDR3 is 14 amino acids long. V lost 6 bases and J lost 0, with 9 bases in between. The CDR3 loop is CASSSTGSGNTIYF. CDR3 DNA sequence: TGTGCCAGCAGCTCGACAGGCTCTGGAAACACCATATATTTT.

The chain couples TRBV24-1 to TRBJ1-3; 7 bases match TRBD1. Germline V gene lookup returns CDR1 KGHDR and CDR2 SFDVKD. The CDR3 consists of 15 residues. V shed 3 bases and J 2 bases; nucleotides not matched to a gene: 3. The CDR3 spells CATSDPTGAGNTIYF. The CDR3 nucleotides are TGTGCCACCAGTGATCCTACAGGGGCTGGAAACACCATATATTTT.

The chain links TRBV25-1 to TRBJ2-7; D is ambiguous. The CDR3 is 13 amino acids. V was cut by 1 base and J by 3 bases, with 7 bases left in between. Germline V gene data show CDR1 as MGHDK and CDR2 as SYGVNS. CDR3 protein: CASSELGRYEQYF. The CDR3 bases are TGTGCCAGCAGTGAATTAGGCCGCTACGAGCAGTACTTC.

The chain employs TRBV5-1 and TRBJ2-2, with D unclear. V was clipped by 5 bases and J by 7 bases, with 12 bases between them. CDR3 length: 13 residues. CDR1 SGHRS and CDR2 YFSETQ come from the germline V gene. Written as DNA, the CDR3 is TGCGCCAGCAGAGATCGCGGAAGCGGGGAGCTGTTTTTT. This translates into CASRDRGSGELFF.

Points on this clonotype: No conserved phenylalanine or tryptophan ends this CDR3, so it is likely a read error. This sequence joins TRBV27 and TRBJ2-3, with a tentative D call TRBD1 (5 bases). V was trimmed by 2 bases and J by 10 bases, leaving 13 bases between them. In germline, CDR1 is MNHEY, CDR2 SMNVEV (reference sequence). The CDR3 consists of 13 residues. CDR3: CASSLPQGSSQYL. The CDR3 DNA follows: TGTGCCAGCAGTTTACCCCAGGGATCTTCGCAGTATTTA.

This clonotype was found once. The chain combines TRBV29-1 with TRBJ1-4; D ambiguous. CDR1 is SQVTM and CDR2 is ANQGSEA in the germline V gene. V lost 4 bases and J 0 bases, leaving 6 bases between the germline ends. The CDR3 has 13 amino acids. The CDR3 nucleotides are TGCAGCGTTGGGCGGACAACTAATGAAAAACTGTTTTTT. Amino acid sequence: CSVGRTTNEKLFF.

The chain couples TRBV12-3 or TRBV12-4 to TRBJ1-1; the D gene is possibly TRBD1 (6 bases). The CDR3 length is 15 residues. Trimming cost V 2 bases and J 4 bases, with 14 bases left between them. The CDR3 region is CASSLPNAGATEAFF. DNA of the CDR3: TGTGCCAGCAGTTTACCGAATGCGGGGGCCACTGAAGCTTTCTTT.

A word on this clonotype: A read error may produce the germline difference seen at one junction end. The V gene is TRBV27, the J gene TRBJ1-1; D unclear. Germline V lookup: CDR1 MNHEY, CDR2 SMNVEV (reference sequence). The CDR3 has 12 amino acids. The CDR3, as DNA: TGTGCCAGCAGTTTCCCGAACGCTGAAGCTTTCTTT. It is translated as CASSFPNAEAFF.

This clonotype occurred many times. The chain combines TRBV7-2 with TRBJ1-5; D call uncertain. Germline CDR1 reads SGHTA; CDR2 reads FQGNSA. Trimming took off 1 base at V and 5 bases at J, with 18 bases between the two ends. This CDR3 has 17 residues. This chain's CDR3 is CASSLDHPPKGYQPQHF. DNA of the CDR3: TGTGCCAGCAGCTTAGACCACCCACCCAAGGGTTATCAGCCCCAGCATTTT.

The chain is built from TRBV7-2 and TRBJ2-7; 12 nucleotides align to TRBD1. The CDR3 extends over 16 amino acids. V shed 1 base and J 3 bases; nucleotides not matched to a gene: 4. Germline V gene data show CDR1 as SGHTA and CDR2 as FQGNSA. The DNA for the CDR3 is TGTGCCAGCAGCTTAGGTGGGACAGGGGGCATCTACGAGCAGTACTTC. Protein: CASSLGGTGGIYEQYF.

Remarks on this clonotype: At one end, the junction sequence differs from germline, possibly due to a read error. This sequence joins TRBV7-3 and TRBJ1-2; TRBD1 agrees at 7 bases. This CDR3 contains 13 residues. CDR1 is SGHTA and CDR2 is FQGTGA in the germline V gene. DNA for the CDR3: TGTGCCAGCAGCCCCTCAGAGGGGGCCCTAGCTTACTTC. Residues: CASSPSEGALAYF.

This clonotype was observed at least ten times. The chain uses TRBV7-2 and TRBJ2-4; D may be TRBD2 (5 bases). The CDR3 has 16 residues. The germline V gene encodes CDR1 SGHTA and CDR2 FQGNSA. V was pared by 5 bases and J by 9 bases, with 23 bases between. This chain's CDR3 is CASSTNAVTSSGIQYF. In nucleotides, the CDR3 is TGTGCCAGCAGCACCAATGCGGTTACGTCGAGCGGCATTCAGTACTTC.

This clonotype came up a few times. CDR3 nucleotide sequence: TGTGCCAGCAGTTTACAAACGACAGGGGTAAATGAGCAGTTCTTC. Its translation is CASSLQTTGVNEQFF. The J gene is TRBJ2-1, the V gene TRBV28, with 8 bases identical to TRBD1. This CDR3 comprises 15 residues. With 2 bases clipped from V and 7 bases from J, the junction kept 7 bases outside the gene matches. Germline-derived CDR1 and CDR2 are MDHEN and SYDVKM.